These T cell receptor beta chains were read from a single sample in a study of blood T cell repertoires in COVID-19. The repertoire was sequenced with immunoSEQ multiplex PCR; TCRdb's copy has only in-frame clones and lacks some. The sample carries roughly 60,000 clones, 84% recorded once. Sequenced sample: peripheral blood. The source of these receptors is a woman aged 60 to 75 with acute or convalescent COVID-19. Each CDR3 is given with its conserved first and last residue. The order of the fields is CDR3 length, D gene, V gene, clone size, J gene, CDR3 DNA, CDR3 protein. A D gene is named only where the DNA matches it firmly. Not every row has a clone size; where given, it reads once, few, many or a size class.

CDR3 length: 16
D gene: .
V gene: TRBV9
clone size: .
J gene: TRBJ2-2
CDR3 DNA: TGTGCCAGCAGCCCTTACAGGGAGTATAACACCGGGGAGCTGTTTTTT
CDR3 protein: CASSPYREYNTGELFF

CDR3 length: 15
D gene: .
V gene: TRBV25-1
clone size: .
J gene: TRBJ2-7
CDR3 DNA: TGTGCCAGCAGTGAAGGGGCAGGGAGGAGGCACGAGCAGTACTTC
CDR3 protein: CASSEGAGRRHEQYF

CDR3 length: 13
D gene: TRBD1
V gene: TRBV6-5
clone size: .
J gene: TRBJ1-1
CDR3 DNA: TGTGCCAGCAGACGGGACAGGGGTCCCGAAGCTTTCTTT
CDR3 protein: CASRRDRGPEAFF

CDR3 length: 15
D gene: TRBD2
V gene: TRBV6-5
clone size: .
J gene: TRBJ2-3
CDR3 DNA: TGTGCCAGCAGTTACTCGGGAGGGATTTCAGATACGCAGTATTTT
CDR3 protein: CASSYSGGISDTQYF

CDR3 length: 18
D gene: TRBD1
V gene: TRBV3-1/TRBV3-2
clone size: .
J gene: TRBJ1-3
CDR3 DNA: TGTGCCAGCAGCCAAGAGGGCCAGGGGGGTACTCTGAGGAACACCATATATTTT
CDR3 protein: CASSQEGQGGTLRNTIYF

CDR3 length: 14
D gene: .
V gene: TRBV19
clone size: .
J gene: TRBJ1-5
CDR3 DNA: TGTGCCAGTGGGTTCCAGGGTAGCAATCAGCCCCAGCATTTT
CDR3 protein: CASGFQGSNQPQHF

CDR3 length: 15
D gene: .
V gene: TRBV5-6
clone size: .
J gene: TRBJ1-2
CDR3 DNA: TGTGCCAGCAGCCCTCCTTCCGGACAATCCTATGGCTACACCTTC
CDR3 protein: CASSPPSGQSYGYTF

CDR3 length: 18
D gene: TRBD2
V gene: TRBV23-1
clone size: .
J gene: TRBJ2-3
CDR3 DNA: TGCGCCAGCAGTCAAGAAGCGGGGGGGATTACTAGCACAGATACGCAGTATTTT
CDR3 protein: CASSQEAGGITSTDTQYF

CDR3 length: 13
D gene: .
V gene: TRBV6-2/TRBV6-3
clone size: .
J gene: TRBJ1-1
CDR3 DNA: TGTGCCAGCAGTTTTCAGGTGAACACTGAAGCTTTCTTT
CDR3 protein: CASSFQVNTEAFF

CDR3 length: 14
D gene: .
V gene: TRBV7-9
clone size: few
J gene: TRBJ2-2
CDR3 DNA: TGTGCCAGCAGCTTCTCTGCAGGGCTCGGGGAGCTGTTTTTT
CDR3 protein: CASSFSAGLGELFF

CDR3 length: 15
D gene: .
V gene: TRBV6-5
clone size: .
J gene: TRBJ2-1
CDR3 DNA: TGTGCCAGCAGGATGAAGTCAGGGTTGATCAATGAGCAGTTCTTC
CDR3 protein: CASRMKSGLINEQFF

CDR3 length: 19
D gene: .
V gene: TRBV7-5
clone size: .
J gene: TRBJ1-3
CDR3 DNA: TGTGTCAGAAGCCCGCCTTCGAGCGTTTGGTCTGCGTCTGGAAACACCATATATTTT
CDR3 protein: CVRSPPSSVWSASGNTIYF

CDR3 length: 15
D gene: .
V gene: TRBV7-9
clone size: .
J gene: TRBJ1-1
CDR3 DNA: TGTGCCAGCAGCCCCTATACAGGATCGAACACTGAAGCTTTCTTT
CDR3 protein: CASSPYTGSNTEAFF

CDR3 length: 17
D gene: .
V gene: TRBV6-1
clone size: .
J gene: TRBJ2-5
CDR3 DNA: TGTGCCAGCAGTGAAGAACTACAGGGGGGGTACCAAGAGACCCAGTACTTC
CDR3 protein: CASSEELQGGYQETQYF

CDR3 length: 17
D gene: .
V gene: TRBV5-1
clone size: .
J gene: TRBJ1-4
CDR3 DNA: TGCGCCAGCAGCCAACAGGGAGGGGCGACAACTAATGAAAAACTGTTTTTT
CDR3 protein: CASSQQGGATTNEKLFF

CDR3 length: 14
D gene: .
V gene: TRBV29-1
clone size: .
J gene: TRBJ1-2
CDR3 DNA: TGCAGCGTTGGTGGAGGGCCTCGAGGCTATGGCTACACCTTC
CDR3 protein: CSVGGGPRGYGYTF

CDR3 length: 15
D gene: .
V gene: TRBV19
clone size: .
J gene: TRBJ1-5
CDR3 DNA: TGTGCCAGTAGTATGTGGGGGGGTAGCAATCAGCCCCAGCATTTT
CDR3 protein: CASSMWGGSNQPQHF

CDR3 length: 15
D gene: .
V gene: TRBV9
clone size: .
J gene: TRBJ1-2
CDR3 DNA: TGTGCCAGCAGCGTGGGGACAATAGAAGGGATGAGCTACACCTTC
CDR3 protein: CASSVGTIEGMSYTF

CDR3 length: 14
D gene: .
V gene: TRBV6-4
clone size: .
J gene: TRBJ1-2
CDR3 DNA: TGTGCCAGCAGCCCGGGACACTCTAACTATGGCTACACCTTC
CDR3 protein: CASSPGHSNYGYTF

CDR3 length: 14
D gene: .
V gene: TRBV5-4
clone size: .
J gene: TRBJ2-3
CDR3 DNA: TGTGCCAGCAGCCCCTCCTCTAGCACAGATACGCAGTATTTT
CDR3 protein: CASSPSSSTDTQYF

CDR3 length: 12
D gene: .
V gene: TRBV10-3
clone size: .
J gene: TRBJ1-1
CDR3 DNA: TGTGCCATCAAACAACGGGGGACTGAAGCTTTCTTT
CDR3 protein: CAIKQRGTEAFF

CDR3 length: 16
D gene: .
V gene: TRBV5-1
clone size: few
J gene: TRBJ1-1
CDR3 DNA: TGCGCCAGCAGCTTTAGCCAAACCTTTCTGAACACTGAAGCTTTCTTT
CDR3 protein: CASSFSQTFLNTEAFF

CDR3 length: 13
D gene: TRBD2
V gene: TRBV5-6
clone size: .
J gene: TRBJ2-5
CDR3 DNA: TGTGCCAGCAGCTTAGCGGGGGCGGGGACCCAGTACTTC
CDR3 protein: CASSLAGAGTQYF

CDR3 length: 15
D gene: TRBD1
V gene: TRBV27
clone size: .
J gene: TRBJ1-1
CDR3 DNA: TGTGCCAGCAGTTCAGCCGGACAGGGGGTAACTGAAGCTTTCTTT
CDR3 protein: CASSSAGQGVTEAFF

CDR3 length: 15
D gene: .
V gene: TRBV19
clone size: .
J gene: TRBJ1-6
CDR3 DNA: TGTGCCAGTAGTATGACAGACCCGGGGGATTCACCCCTCCACTTT
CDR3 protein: CASSMTDPGDSPLHF

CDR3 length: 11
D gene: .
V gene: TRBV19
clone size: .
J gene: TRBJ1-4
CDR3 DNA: TGTGCCAGTACCCAGGATGAAAAACTGTTTTTT
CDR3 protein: CASTQDEKLFF

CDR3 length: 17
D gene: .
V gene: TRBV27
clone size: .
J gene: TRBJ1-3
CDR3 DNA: TGTGCCAGCAGTTTATCGGGCAAGGGGGATGATGGAAACACCATATATTTT
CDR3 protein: CASSLSGKGDDGNTIYF

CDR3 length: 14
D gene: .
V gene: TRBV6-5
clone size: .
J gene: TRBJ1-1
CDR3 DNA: TGTGCCAGCAGTTACGCGGGCTCGAACACTGAAGCTTTCTTT
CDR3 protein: CASSYAGSNTEAFF

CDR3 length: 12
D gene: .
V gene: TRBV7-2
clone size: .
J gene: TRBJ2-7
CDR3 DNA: TGTGCCAGCAGCCGGACTTTTTACGAGCAGTACTTC
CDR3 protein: CASSRTFYEQYF

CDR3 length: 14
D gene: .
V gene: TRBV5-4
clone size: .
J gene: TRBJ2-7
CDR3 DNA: TGTGCCAGCAGCCTTATTAGCAACTCCTACGAGCAGTACTTC
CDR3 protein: CASSLISNSYEQYF

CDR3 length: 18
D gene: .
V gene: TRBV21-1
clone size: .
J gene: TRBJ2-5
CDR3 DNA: TGTGCCAGCCGTGAAGGGGAGGACAGGGGTAATGTAGGGGAGACCCAGTACTTC
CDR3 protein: CASREGEDRGNVGETQYF

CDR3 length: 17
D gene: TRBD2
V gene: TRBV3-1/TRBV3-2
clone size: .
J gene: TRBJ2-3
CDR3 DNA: TGTGCCAGCAGCCATACACCTAGCGGGGGAGGCGCAGATACGCAGTATTTT
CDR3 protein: CASSHTPSGGGADTQYF

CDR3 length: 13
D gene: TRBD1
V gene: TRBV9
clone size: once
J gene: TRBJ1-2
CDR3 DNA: TGTGCCAGCAGCGGGGACAGGGACTATGGCTACACCTTC
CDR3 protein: CASSGDRDYGYTF

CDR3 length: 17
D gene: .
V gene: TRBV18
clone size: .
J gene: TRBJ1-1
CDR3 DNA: TGTGCCAGCTCACCGAGCCTAAGGGGCGGAACGAACACTGAAGCTTTCTTT
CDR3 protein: CASSPSLRGGTNTEAFF

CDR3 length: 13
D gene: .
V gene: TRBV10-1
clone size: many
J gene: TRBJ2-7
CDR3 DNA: TGCGCCAGCAGTGAGTCCCCCGGCTACGAGCAGTACTTC
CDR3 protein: CASSESPGYEQYF

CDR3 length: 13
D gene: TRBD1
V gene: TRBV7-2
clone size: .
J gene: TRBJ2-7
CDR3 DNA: TGTGCCAGCAGCACGGACAGGGGCTACGAGCAGTACTTC
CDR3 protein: CASSTDRGYEQYF

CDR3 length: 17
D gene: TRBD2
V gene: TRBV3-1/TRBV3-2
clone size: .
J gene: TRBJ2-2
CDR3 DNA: TGTGCCAGCAGCCAAGATTCCAGCGGGATAATCACCGGGGAGCTGTTTTTT
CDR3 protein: CASSQDSSGIITGELFF

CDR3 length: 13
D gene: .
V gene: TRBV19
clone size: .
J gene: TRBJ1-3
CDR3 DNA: TGTGCCAGTCCGACAGTGACGGGAAACACCATATATTTT
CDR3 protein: CASPTVTGNTIYF

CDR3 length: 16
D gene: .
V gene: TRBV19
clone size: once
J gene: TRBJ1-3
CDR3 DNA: TGTGCCAGTAGTATCCCGTTTACAGGGCCCGGAAACACCATATATTTT
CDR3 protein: CASSIPFTGPGNTIYF

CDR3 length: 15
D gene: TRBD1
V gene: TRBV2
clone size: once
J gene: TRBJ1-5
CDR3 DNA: TGTGCCAGCAGTTGGGGACAGGGGAACAATCAGCCCCAGCATTTT
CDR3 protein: CASSWGQGNNQPQHF

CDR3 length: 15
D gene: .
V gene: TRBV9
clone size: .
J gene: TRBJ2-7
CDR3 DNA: TGTGCCAGCAGCGTAGATTGGCGGGGCTCCTACGAGCAGTACTTC
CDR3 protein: CASSVDWRGSYEQYF

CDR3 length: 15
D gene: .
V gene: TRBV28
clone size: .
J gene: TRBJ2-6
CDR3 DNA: TGTGCCAGCAGTTATACAGGGCGGGGGGCCAACGTCCTGACTTTC
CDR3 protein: CASSYTGRGANVLTF

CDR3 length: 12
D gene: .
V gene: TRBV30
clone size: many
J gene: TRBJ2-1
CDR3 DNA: TGTGCCTGGAGTGGGGGAGGAAGGGAGCAGTTCTTC
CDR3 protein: CAWSGGGREQFF

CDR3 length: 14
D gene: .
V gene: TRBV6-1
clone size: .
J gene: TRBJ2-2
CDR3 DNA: TGTGCCAGCAGTGAAGCTGGCTTCACCGGGGAGCTGTTTTTT
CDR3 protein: CASSEAGFTGELFF

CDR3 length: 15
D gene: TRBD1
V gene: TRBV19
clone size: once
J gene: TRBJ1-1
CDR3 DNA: TGTGCCAGTAGTAACCAGGGGGGCCAGTCTACTGAAGCTTTCTTT
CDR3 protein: CASSNQGGQSTEAFF

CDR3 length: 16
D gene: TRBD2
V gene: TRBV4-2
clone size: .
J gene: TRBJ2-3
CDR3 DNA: TGTGCCAGCAGCCAAGTGCGGGGGGGGGCCCCAGATACGCAGTATTTT
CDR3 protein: CASSQVRGGAPDTQYF